This T cell receptor beta chain stems from a study of blood T cell repertoires in COVID-19 (dated by TCRdb to the early 2020s). In the study overall: Samples from collaborators originated in the United States, Italy and Spain and spanned both the acute and convalescent phases of COVID-19. The material from the prospective study consisted of cDNA or gDNA derived from T cells, B-cell-depleted T cells, or PBMCs. Deeply sampled blood TCRbeta repertoires from subjects exposed to, actively infected with, or recovered from COVID-19 were included in the dataset. The repertoires were released in a freely available public database intended as a resource for research on the immune response to SARS-CoV-2. Samples came from the ongoing ImmuneRACE study (first 160 participants) plus 1,254 subjects from 6 global collaborators. Sample metadata almost always included a de-identified subject ID, COVID-19 status, age in years and sex. Where available, HLA class I and class II types were taken from metadata supplied by the sample provider and were not determined by assay-based typing. Study-wide conclusions, independent of this receptor: Clinical and demographic metadata were provided uncurated, with the amount varying by source and participant.

Regarding this clone: Its antigen remains undetermined. No much larger clonotype is one base removed from it; base qualities were not supplied.

Each collaborating institution followed its own protocols to collect whole blood in K2EDTA tubes. For TCRbeta analysis, collaborators shipped samples as frozen whole blood, isolated PBMCs, or DNA extracted from either of those sample types. TCRbeta CDR3 regions were amplified from genomic DNA using the immunoSEQ Assay, a bias-controlled multiplex PCR. For the original study's pipeline: Within the assay, amplification of reference gene primers was used to estimate how many nucleated cells each sample contained. To quantify the absolute abundance of each unique TCRbeta CDR3 rearrangement, sequence reads were collapsed and filtered. For each sample, productive Simpson clonality was calculated as the square root of Simpson's diversity index across productive rearrangements. TCRdb retrieved this table from immuneACCESS and kept in-frame rearrangements only. Not all clones are present; in checked studies, unresolved V genes account for under half, and no reason is known for the remainder. The D gene and trimming were derived from the DNA, and the V and J assignments and clone size from that table. In this sample the table shows some 91,000 clones, 70% to 85% of which occur a single time. About 6.4% of the sample is held by the ten biggest clonotypes.

Clipping removes 0 bases from V and 4 bases from J, with 6 as the unmatched junction base count. Including cysteine and phenylalanine, the CDR3 has 16 amino acids. Solely the CDR3 DNA is kept, with 48 bases framed from the first base. The germline V gene specifies MNHEY as CDR1 and SVGAGI as CDR2. The receptor chain draws on TRBV6-5 and TRBJ1-1, and 9 bases in between align with TRBD1. The clonotype originates from a man between 65 and 80 years old with acute or convalescent COVID-19. The sample consisted of peripheral blood. In nucleotide form, the sequence is TGTGCCAGCAGTTACTCACAGGGGGCGCAATCCACTGAAGCTTTCTTT. This yields the protein CASSYSQGAQSTEAFF.